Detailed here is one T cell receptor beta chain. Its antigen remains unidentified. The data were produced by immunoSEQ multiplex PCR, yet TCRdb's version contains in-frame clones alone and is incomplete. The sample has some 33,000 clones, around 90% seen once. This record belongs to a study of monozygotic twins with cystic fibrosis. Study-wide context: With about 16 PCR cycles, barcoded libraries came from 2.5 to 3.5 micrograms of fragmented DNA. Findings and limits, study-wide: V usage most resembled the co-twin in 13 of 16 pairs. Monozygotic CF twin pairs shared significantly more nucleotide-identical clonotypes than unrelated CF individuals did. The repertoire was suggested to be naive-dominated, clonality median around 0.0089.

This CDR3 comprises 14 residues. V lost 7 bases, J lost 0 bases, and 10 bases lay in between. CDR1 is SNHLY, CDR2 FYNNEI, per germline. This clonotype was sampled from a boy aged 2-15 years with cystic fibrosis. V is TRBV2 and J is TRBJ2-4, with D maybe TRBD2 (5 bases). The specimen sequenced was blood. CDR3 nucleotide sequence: TGTGCCAGCACGAAGCGGATAGCCAAAAACATTCAGTACTTC. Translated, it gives CASTKRIAKNIQYF.